This paragraph reports one T cell receptor (beta chain). Its cognate antigen is unknown. This sample was included in a study of T-cell memory formation after mild COVID-19. The germline V gene encodes CDR1 LGHNA and CDR2 YSLEER. Trimming cost V 0 bases and J 2 bases; bases outside gene matches: 3. This CDR3 comprises 15 residues. TCRdb itself ran the 5' RACE reads through MiXCR, one entry per CDR3 protein. The data show about 320,000 distinct CDR3 sequences, 14% seen once. Study-wide results and caveats: CM and EM subsets held most contracting CD4+ clones; EMRA held CD8+ ones.

What was sequenced was PBMCs or a T cell subset sorted from them (not recorded which). The sequence came from a man between 18 and 35 years old who had mild COVID-19 (a few samples of this study predate the infection). Cell type and time point are not known. The rearrangement joins TRBV4-3 to TRBJ1-2; 7 bases line up with TRBD1. The CDR3, as DNA: TGCGCCAGCAGCCAAGAGCCAGGGGGAAACTATGGCTACACCTTC. It specifies CASSQEPGGNYGYTF.